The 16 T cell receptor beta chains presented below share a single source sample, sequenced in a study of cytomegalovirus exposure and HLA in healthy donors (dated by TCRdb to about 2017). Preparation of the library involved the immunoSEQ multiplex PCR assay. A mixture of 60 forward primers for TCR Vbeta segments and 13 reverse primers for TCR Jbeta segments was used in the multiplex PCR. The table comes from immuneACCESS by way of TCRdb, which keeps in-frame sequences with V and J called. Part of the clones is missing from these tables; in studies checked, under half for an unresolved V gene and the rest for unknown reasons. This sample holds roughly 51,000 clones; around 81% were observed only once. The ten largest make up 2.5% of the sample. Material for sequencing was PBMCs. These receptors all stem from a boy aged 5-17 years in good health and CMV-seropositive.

In DNA form, the CDR3 reads TGTGCCAGCAGCTTACTGACAGGGGGCTCCTACGAGCAGTACTTC. Translated: CASSLLTGGSYEQYF. The chain employs TRBV11-2 and TRBJ2-7; TRBD1 matches at 9 bases. V shed 2 bases, J shed 0 bases, and the junction held 2 bases outside the gene matches. CDR1 is SGHAT and CDR2 is FQNNGV in the germline V gene. This CDR3 comprises 15 residues.

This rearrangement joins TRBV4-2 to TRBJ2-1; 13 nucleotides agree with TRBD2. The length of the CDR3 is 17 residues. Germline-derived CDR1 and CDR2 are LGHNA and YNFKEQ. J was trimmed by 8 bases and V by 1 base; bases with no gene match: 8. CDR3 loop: CASSQAAGTSGVYEQFF. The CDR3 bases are TGTGCCAGCAGCCAAGCAGCCGGGACTAGCGGGGTCTATGAGCAGTTCTTC.

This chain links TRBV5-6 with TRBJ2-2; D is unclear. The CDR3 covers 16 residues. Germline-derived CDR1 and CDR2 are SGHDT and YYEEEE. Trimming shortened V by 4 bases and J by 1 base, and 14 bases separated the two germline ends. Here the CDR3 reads CASSRRSVLNTGELFF. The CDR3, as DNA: TGTGCCAGCAGCAGAAGATCGGTGTTGAACACCGGGGAGCTGTTTTTT.

CDR3: CSVSARTDTQYF. The CDR3 DNA sequence: TGCAGCGTTTCCGCGCGCACAGATACGCAGTATTTT. V usage is TRBV29-1 and J usage is TRBJ2-3; D gene ambiguous. Trimming pared 5 bases from V and 1 base from J, leaving 7 bases between. The germline gives CDR1 SQVTM, CDR2 ANQGSEA. The CDR3 covers 12 residues.

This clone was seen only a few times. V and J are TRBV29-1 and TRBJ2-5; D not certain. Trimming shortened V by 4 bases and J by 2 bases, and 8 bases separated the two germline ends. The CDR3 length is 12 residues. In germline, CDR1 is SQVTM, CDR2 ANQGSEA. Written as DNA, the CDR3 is TGCAGCGTTGTGAGAGATCAAGAGACCCAGTACTTC. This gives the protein CSVVRDQETQYF.

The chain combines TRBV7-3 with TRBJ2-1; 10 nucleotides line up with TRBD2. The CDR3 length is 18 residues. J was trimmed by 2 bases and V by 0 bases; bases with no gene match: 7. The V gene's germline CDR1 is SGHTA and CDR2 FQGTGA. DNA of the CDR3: TGTGCCAGCAGCTTAACCTCACTAGCGGGGCCCCCCTACAATGAGCAGTTCTTC. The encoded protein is CASSLTSLAGPPYNEQFF.

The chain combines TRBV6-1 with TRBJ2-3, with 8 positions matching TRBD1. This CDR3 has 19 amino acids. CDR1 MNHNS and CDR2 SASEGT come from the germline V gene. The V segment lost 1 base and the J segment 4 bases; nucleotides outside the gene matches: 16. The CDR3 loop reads CASSEEGWVGTGLADTQYF. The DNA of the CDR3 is TGTGCCAGCAGTGAAGAAGGCTGGGTCGGGACAGGCCTCGCAGATACGCAGTATTTT.

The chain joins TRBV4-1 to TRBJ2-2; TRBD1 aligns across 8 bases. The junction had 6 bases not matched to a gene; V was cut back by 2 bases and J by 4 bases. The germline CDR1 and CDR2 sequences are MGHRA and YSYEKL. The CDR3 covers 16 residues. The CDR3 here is CASSQSRDRSTGELFF. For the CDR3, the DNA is TGCGCCAGCAGCCAAAGCCGGGACAGGAGCACCGGGGAGCTGTTTTTT.

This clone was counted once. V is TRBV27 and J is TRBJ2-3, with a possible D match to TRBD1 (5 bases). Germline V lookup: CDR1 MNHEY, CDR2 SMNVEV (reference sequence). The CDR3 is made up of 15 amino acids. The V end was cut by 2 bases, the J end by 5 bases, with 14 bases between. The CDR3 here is CASSLIFQGGDTQYF. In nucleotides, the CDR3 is TGTGCCAGCAGTTTAATCTTTCAGGGCGGAGATACGCAGTATTTT.

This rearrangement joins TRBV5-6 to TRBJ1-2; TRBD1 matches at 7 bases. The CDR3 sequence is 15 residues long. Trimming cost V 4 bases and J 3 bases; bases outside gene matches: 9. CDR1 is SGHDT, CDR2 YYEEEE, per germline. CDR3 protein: CASSPRQGNYYGYTF. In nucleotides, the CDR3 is TGTGCCAGCAGCCCCAGACAGGGCAACTACTATGGCTACACCTTC.

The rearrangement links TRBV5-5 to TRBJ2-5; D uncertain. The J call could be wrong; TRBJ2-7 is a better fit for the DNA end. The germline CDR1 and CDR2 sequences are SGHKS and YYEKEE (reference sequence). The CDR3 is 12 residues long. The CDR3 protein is CASSLSSPEQYF. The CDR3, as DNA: TGTGCCAGCAGCTTGTCTTCCCCCGAGCAGTACTTC.

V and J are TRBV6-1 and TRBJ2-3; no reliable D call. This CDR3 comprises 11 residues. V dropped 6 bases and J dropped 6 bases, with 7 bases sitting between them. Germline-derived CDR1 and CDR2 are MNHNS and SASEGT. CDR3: CASRTGDTQYF. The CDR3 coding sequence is TGTGCCAGCAGAACGGGTGATACGCAGTATTTT.

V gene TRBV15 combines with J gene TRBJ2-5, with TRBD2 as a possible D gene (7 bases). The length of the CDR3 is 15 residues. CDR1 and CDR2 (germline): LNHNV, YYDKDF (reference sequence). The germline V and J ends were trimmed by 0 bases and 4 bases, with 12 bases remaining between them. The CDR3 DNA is TGTGCCACCAGCAGAGATCGAGGGGGGGCAGAGACCCAGTACTTC. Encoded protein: CATSRDRGGAETQYF. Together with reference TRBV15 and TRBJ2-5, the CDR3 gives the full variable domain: DAMVIQNPRYQVTQFGKPVTLSCSQTLNHNVMYWYQQKSSQAPKLLFHYYDKDFNNEADTPDNFQSRRPNTSFCFLDIRSPGLGDTAMYLCATSRDRGGAETQYFGPGTRLLVL.

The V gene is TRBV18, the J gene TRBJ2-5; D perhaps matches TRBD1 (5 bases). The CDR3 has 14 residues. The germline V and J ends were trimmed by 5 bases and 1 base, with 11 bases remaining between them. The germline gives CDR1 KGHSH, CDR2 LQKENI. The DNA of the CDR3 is TGTGCCAGCTCAAGGGGCCAACTCCAAGAGACCCAGTACTTC. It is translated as CASSRGQLQETQYF.

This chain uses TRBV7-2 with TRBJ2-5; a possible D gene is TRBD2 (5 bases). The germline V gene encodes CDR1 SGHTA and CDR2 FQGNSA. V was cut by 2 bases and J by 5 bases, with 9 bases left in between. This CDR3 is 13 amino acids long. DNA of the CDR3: TGTGCCAGCAGCTTACTGCGGAGGGAGACCCAGTACTTC. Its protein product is CASSLLRRETQYF.

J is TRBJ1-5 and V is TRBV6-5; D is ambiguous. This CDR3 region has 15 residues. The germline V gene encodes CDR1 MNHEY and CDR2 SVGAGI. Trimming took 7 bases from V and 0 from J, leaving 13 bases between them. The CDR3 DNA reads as TGTGCCAGCAAGGTTGGACTGTATAGCAATCAGCCCCAGCATTTT. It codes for CASKVGLYSNQPQHF.